The sequence of this T cell receptor (beta chain) was determined in a study of OX40 agonist ivuxolimab in advanced cancers. The data were produced by immunoSEQ multiplex PCR, yet TCRdb's version contains in-frame clones alone and is incomplete. The sample includes 20,000 to 25,000 clones, about 88% of them seen just once. Individuals having autoimmune disease history or systemic immunosuppression were not enrolled. This CDR3 is built from 15 residues. Germline V lookup: CDR1 SGHTA, CDR2 FQGTGA. Germline trimming cut 5 bases from V and 10 bases from J; bases unmatched to any gene: 12. This TCR was recovered from an adult with an advanced solid tumor such as melanoma, head and neck, liver or kidney cancer. Here the sequenced sample was CD4+ or CD8+ T cells sorted from blood, taken in a trial of the OX40 agonist ivuxolimab. The J gene is TRBJ2-1, the V gene TRBV7-3, with 9 bases identical to TRBD2. CDR3 DNA sequence: TGTGCCAGCAGCCTTAGCGGGGGCCCGCCCAACGAGCAGTTCTTC. This codes for CASSLSGGPPNEQFF.